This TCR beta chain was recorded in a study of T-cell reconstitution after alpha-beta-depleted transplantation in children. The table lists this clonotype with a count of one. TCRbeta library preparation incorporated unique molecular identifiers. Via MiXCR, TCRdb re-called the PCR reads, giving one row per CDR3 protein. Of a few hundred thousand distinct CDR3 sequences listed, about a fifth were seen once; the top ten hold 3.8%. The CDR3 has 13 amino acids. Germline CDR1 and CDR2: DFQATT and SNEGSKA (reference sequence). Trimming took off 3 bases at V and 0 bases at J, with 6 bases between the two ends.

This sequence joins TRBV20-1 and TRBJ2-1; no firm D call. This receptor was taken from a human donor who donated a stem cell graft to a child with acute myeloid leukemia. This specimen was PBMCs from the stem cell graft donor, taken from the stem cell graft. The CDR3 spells CSASESSYNEQFF. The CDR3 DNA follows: TGCAGTGCTAGTGAGAGCTCCTACAATGAGCAGTTCTTC.